The next 2 T cell receptor beta chains were all read from a single sample in a study of cytomegalovirus exposure and HLA in healthy donors. The protocol was immunoSEQ multiplex PCR, while the TCRdb copy is restricted to in-frame clones and leaves out a portion. Of about 250,000 clones listed, about 90% are singletons. Specimen: PBMCs. These receptors all stem from a man aged 18-30 years in good health and CMV-seropositive.

This rearrangement joins TRBV5-1 to TRBJ2-5; 7 bases are a match to TRBD1. V dropped 4 bases and J dropped 7; count of bases not matched to a gene: 13. The CDR3 length is 15 residues. Per germline, CDR1 SGHRS and CDR2 YFSETQ. The CDR3 bases are TGCGCCAGCAGCCACCAGGACAGGAACCGTGGGACCCAGTACTTC. Translation gives CASSHQDRNRGTQYF.

This clone was seen repeatedly, ten times or more. The chain is built from TRBV27 and TRBJ1-1; a weak D match, TRBD1 (5 bases). The V end was cut by 5 bases, the J end by 5 bases, with 15 bases between. Per germline, CDR1 MNHEY and CDR2 SMNVEV (reference sequence). CDR3 length: 14 amino acids. This chain's CDR3 is CASSSLWGQTEAFF. The CDR3 bases are TGTGCCAGCAGTAGTTTGTGGGGCCAAACTGAAGCTTTCTTT.